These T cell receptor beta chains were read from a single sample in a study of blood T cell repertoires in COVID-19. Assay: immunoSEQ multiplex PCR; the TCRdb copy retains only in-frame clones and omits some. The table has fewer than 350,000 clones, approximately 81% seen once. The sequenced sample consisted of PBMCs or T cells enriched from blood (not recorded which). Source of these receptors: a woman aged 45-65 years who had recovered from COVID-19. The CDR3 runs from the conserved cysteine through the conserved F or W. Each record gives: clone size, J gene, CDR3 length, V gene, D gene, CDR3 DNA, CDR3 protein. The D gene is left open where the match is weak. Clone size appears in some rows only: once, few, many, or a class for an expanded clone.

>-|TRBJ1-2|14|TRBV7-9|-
TGTGCCAGCAGCTTGGCTGAGGCGGTGTCGGGCTACACCTTC
CASSLAEAVSGYTF
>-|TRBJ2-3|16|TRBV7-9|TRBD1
TGTGCCAGCAGCTTAGGGGGACAGGGATGGACAGATACGCAGTATTTT
CASSLGGQGWTDTQYF
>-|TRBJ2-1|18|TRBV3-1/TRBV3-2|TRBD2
TGTGCCAGCAGCCCAGGTTCACGGCTAGCGGTCTCCTACAATGAGCAGTTCTTC
CASSPGSRLAVSYNEQFF
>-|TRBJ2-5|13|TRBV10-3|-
TGTGCCATCAGCCAGGGTATGGGGGAGACCCAGTACTTC
CAISQGMGETQYF
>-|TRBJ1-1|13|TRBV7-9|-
TGTGCCAGCAGCTTAGGGGGGGACACTGAAGCTTTCTTT
CASSLGGDTEAFF
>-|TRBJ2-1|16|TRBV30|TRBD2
TGTGCCTGGAGCCCCTCACTAGCGGGAGGATATAATGAGCAGTTCTTC
CAWSPSLAGGYNEQFF
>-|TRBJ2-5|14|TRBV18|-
TGTGCCAGCTCACCACTCGGCGGGGCAGAGACCCAGTACTTC
CASSPLGGAETQYF
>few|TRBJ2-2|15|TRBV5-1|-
TGCGCCAGCAGCGTGGACCCGGGGAGGAGCGGGGAGCTGTTTTTT
CASSVDPGRSGELFF
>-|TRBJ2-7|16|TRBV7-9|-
TGTGCCAGCAGCCTATCTTCCGGGTTAGGAAACTACGAGCAGTACTTC
CASSLSSGLGNYEQYF
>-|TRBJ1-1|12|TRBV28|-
TGTGCCAGCAGTTTTATGAACACTGAAGCTTTCTTT
CASSFMNTEAFF
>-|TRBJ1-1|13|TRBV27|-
TGTGCCAGCAGTTTCCACGAGAGCACTGAAGCTTTCTTT
CASSFHESTEAFF
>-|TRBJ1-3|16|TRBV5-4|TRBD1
TGTGCCAGCAGCTTGGGACCGGGACAGGAAGGAAACACCATATATTTT
CASSLGPGQEGNTIYF
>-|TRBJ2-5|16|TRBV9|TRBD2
TGTGCCAGCAGAGAGCGGGAGGGACCCCCCCAAGAGACCCAGTACTTC
CASREREGPPQETQYF
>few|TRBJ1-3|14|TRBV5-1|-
TGCGCCAGCAGCGAGGGCGCATCTGGAAACACCATATATTTT
CASSEGASGNTIYF
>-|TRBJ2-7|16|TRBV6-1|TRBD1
TGTGCCAGCAGTGGCCCGGGACAGGGGGCGGTTTACGAGCAGTACTTC
CASSGPGQGAVYEQYF
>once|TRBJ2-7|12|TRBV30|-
TGTGCCTGGAGTGTACTGACCTACGAGCAGTACTTC
CAWSVLTYEQYF
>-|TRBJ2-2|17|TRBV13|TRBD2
TGTGCCAGCAGCCCCCGGACTAGCGGGGGGGCCCCCGGGGAGCTGTTTTTT
CASSPRTSGGAPGELFF
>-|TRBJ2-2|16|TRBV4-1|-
TGCGCCAGCAGCCAACTCGAGCGTCTCTCTCATAGGGAGCTGTTTTTT
CASSQLERLSHRELFF
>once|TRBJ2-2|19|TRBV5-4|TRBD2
TGTGCCAGCAGCTTGGAATCGGGTAGGCTAGCGGGATTCACCGGGGAGCTGTTTTTT
CASSLESGRLAGFTGELFF
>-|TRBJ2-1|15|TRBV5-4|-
TGTGCCAGCAGCTTGGACTCGAGCTCCTACAATGAGCAGTTCTTC
CASSLDSSSYNEQFF
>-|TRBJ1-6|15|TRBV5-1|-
TGCGCCAGCAGCTTGGGGGGGGGCGAGAATTCACCCCTCCACTTT
CASSLGGGENSPLHF
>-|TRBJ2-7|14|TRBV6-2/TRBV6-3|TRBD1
TGTGCCAGCACCCCGACAGGGGTGGTTTACGAGCAGTACTTC
CASTPTGVVYEQYF
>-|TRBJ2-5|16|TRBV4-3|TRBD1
TGCGCCAGCAGCCAAGGGGGGACAGGGGGAGTCAAGACCCAGTACTTC
CASSQGGTGGVKTQYF
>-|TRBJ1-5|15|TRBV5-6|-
TGTGCCAGCAGCTTGGGCGGTTATAGCAATCAGCCCCAGCATTTT
CASSLGGYSNQPQHF
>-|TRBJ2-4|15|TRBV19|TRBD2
TGTGCCAGTAGTATAGGGGGGGGTGTTGTGAACATTCAGTACTTC
CASSIGGGVVNIQYF
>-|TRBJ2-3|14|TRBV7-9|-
TGTGCCAGCAGCAAAGCGGGCAGGTCAGATACGCAGTATTTT
CASSKAGRSDTQYF
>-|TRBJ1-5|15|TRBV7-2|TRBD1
TGTGCCAGCAGCACCCGGACAGGACGCAATCAGCCCCAGCATTTT
CASSTRTGRNQPQHF
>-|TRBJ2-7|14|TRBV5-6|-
TGTGCCAGCAGCGTGCGGGACGCCCCCTACGAGCAGTACTTC
CASSVRDAPYEQYF
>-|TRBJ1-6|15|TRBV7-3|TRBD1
TGTGCCAGCAGCTCGGGACAGGGGGTTAATTCACCCCTCCACTTT
CASSSGQGVNSPLHF
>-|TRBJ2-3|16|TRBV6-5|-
TGTGCCAGCAGTTACGGATTATGGCAGGGCACAGATACGCAGTATTTT
CASSYGLWQGTDTQYF
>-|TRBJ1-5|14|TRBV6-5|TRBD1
TGTGCCAGCAGTTCGACAGGGGTAAATCAGCCCCAGCATTTT
CASSSTGVNQPQHF
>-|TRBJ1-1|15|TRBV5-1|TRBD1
TGCGCCAGCAGCTTAACGGGACAGTCAAACACTGAAGCTTTCTTT
CASSLTGQSNTEAFF
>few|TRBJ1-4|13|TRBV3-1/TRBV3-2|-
TGTGCCAGCAGCCAAGGGGGAGAGCAAAAACTGTTTTTT
CASSQGGEQKLFF
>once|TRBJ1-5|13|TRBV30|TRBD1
TGTGCCTGGGGGACAGGCCTCAATCAGCCCCAGCATTTT
CAWGTGLNQPQHF
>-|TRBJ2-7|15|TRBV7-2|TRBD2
TGTGCCAGCAGTGGAACGGGAGGAGACTCCTACGAGCAGTACTTC
CASSGTGGDSYEQYF
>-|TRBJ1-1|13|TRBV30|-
TGTGCCTGGAGCGACGGGGGGTTCACTGAAGCTTTCTTT
CAWSDGGFTEAFF
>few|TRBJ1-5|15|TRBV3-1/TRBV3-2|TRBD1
TGTGCCAGCAGCCACACCGGACAGGGGAACCAGCCCCAGCATTTT
CASSHTGQGNQPQHF
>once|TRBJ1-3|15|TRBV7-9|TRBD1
TGTGCCAGCAGCCGACAGGGGGCCTCTGGAAACACCATATATTTT
CASSRQGASGNTIYF
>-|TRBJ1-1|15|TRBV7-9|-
TGTGCCAGCACACGACCACAGGGAGGGGGAACTGAAGCTTTCTTT
CASTRPQGGGTEAFF
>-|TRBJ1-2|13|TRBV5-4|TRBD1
TGTGCCAGCAGCTCAGGGGGCGACTATGGCTACACCTTC
CASSSGGDYGYTF
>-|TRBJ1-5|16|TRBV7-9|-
TGTGCCAGCAGCACCTGGACGGGAGCTAGCAATCAGCCCCAGCATTTT
CASSTWTGASNQPQHF
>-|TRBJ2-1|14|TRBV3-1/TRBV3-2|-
TGTGCCAGCAGCCCGGGGGAAACTACTCTCAGGCAGTTCTTC
CASSPGETTLRQFF
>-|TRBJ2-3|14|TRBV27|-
TGTGCCAGCAGGTGGACTCTAAGCACAGATACGCAGTATTTT
CASRWTLSTDTQYF
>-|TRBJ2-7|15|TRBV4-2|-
TGTGCCAGCAGCCAAGCCGCTAGTGTATCCTACGAGCAGTACTTC
CASSQAASVSYEQYF
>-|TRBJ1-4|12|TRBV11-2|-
TGTGCCAGCAGCCAATCCGGGGAAAAACTGTTTTTT
CASSQSGEKLFF
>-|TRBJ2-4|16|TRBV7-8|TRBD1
TGTGCCAGCAGCCCGACAGGGGAGATCGCCAAAAACATTCAGTACTTC
CASSPTGEIAKNIQYF
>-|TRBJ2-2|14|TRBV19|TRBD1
TGTGCCAGTAGTTTCCAGGGGGAGACCGGGGAGCTGTTTTTT
CASSFQGETGELFF
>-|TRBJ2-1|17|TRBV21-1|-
TGTGCCAGCAGCAAAGCCCGGACTAGCGGAGCCTACAATGAGCAGTTCTTC
CASSKARTSGAYNEQFF
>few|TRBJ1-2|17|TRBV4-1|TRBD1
TGCGCCAGCAGCCAACCAACTCGACAGGGCTTAGGGTATGGCTACACCTTC
CASSQPTRQGLGYGYTF
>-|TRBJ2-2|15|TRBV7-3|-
TGTGCCAGCAGCTTGACCCTAGATAACACCGGGGAGCTGTTTTTT
CASSLTLDNTGELFF
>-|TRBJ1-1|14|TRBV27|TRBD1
TGTGCCAGCATCCCGGGACAGGGGGCAACTGAAGCTTTCTTT
CASIPGQGATEAFF
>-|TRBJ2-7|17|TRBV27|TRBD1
TGTGCCAGCCGTCCTACCCTCCGACAGGGACCCTCCTACGAGCAGTACTTC
CASRPTLRQGPSYEQYF
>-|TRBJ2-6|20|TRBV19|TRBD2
TGTGCCAGTAGTACTCCCGCGACTAGCGGGGGCGAGTCTGGGGCCAACGTCCTGACTTTC
CASSTPATSGGESGANVLTF
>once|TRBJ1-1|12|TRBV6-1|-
TGTGCCAGCAGTGAGGCCGGGACTGAAGCTTTCTTT
CASSEAGTEAFF
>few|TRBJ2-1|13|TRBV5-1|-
TGCGCCAGCAGCTTGGCCCGGTGGAATGAGCAGTTCTTC
CASSLARWNEQFF